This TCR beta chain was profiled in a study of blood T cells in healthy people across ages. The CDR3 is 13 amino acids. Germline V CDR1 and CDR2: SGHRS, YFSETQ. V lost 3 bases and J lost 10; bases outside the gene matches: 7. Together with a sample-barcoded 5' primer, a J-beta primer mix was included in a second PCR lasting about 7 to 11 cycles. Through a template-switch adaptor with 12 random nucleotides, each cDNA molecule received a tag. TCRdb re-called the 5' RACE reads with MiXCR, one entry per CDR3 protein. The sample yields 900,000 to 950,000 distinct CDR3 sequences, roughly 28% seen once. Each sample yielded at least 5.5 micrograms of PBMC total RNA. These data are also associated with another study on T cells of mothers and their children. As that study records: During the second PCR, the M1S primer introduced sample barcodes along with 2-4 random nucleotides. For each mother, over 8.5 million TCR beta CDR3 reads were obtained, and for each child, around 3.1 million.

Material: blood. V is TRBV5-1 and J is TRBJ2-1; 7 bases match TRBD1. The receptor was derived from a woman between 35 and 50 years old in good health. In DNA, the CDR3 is TGCGCCAGCAGCTCAGAGGGGGCGAGGGAGCAGTTCTTC. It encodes CASSSEGAREQFF.